The sequence of this TCR beta chain was determined in a study of identical twins. Each donor was a healthy Caucasian. This CDR3 is 16 amino acids long. Overall study results and limits: The study based its conclusions on cross-sectional statistical analysis and did not follow the same donors. A lower insertion count was a feature of abundant cord blood beta clonotypes, with no such feature in memory repertoires.

A universal primer site was incorporated via template switching, and the cDNA contained unique molecular identifiers. MiXCR was run by TCRdb on the 5' RACE reads, yielding one entry per CDR3 protein. The profile covers 410,000 or so distinct CDR3 sequences, with 18% appearing a single time and 12% taken by the ten largest. Regarding this clonotype: The target antigen is unknown. Just one base apart from a much larger clone, this may be a read error.

The chain employs TRBV12-3 or TRBV12-4 and TRBJ1-2; 10 nucleotides match TRBD1. This receptor was identified in a man aged 45 to 65 in good health. Source material: naive T cells sorted from blood. CDR3 amino acids: CASSAGTGDILVGYPF. CDR3 DNA: TGTGCCAGCAGTGCCGGGACAGGGGATATTTTAGTTGGCTACCCCTTC.